One sample yielded the 29 T cell receptor beta chains listed below, sequenced in a study of control samples from healthy donors and cancer patients (TCRdb year 2020). Library preparation employed the immunoSEQ multiplex PCR assay. TCRdb re-hosts the immuneACCESS table, in-frame sequences only. Its copies lack some clones; in the studies checked, an unresolved V gene accounts for under half of them, and the cause for the rest is not known. This sample comprises around 140,000 clones, about 90% of them detected only once. The ten largest clonotypes hold 6% to 9% of the sample. Sequencing was done on a sample of blood. The receptor set was obtained from a man aged 18 to 30 in good health.

J is TRBJ2-7 and V is TRBV29-1, with 7 bases fitting TRBD1. Looked up from germline, CDR1 is SQVTM and CDR2 is ANQGSEA. The CDR3 runs to 13 residues. The J segment lost 5 bases and the V segment lost 0 bases, leaving 4 bases of the junction unmatched. CDR3 loop: CSVEDLDRDEQYF. CDR3 DNA: TGCAGCGTTGAAGACCTAGACAGGGACGAGCAGTACTTC.

V is TRBV7-9 and J is TRBJ1-1; D uncertain. With 4 bases removed from V and 6 bases from J, the gap between germline ends came to 9 bases. CDR1 is SEHNR, CDR2 FQNEAQ, per germline (reference sequence). The CDR3 length is 12 residues. CDR3 amino acids: CASSSQRAEAFF. The CDR3 bases are TGTGCCAGCAGCTCTCAGAGGGCTGAAGCTTTCTTT.

This chain joins TRBV3-1 (or the pseudogene TRBV3-2) and TRBJ1-5; 7 bases are shared with TRBD1. Germline assignment: CDR1 LGHDT and CDR2 YNNKEL (reference sequence). V lost 3 bases and J lost 2; bases outside the gene matches: 4. The CDR3 consists of 15 residues. The DNA of the CDR3 is TGTGCCAGCAGCCATAGGGGGCCTGGCAATCAGCCCCAGCATTTT. It encodes CASSHRGPGNQPQHF.

Only one count was recorded for this clone. J is TRBJ2-1 and V is TRBV6-2 or TRBV6-3, with TRBD1 matching 7 bases. Germline CDR1 and CDR2: MNHEY and SVGEGT. CDR3 size: 15 residues. The junction had 9 bases not matched to a gene; V was cut back by 2 bases and J by 8 bases. The CDR3 region is CASSYRPQGLDEQFF. DNA for the CDR3: TGTGCCAGCAGTTACCGCCCACAGGGGTTGGATGAGCAGTTCTTC.

The chain combines TRBV28 with TRBJ2-7; TRBD2 is a possible D gene (5 bases). This CDR3 region has 12 residues. Germline assignment: CDR1 MDHEN and CDR2 SYDVKM. V dropped 8 bases and J dropped 0 bases, with 8 bases sitting between them. For the CDR3, the DNA is TGTGCCAGCGCGGGTAGCTCCTACGAGCAGTACTTC. Its translation is CASAGSSYEQYF.

The chain uses TRBV13 and TRBJ2-1, with a tentative D call TRBD2 (6 bases). Looked up from germline, CDR1 is PRHDT and CDR2 is FYEKMQ (reference sequence). The CDR3 has 15 amino acids. V shed 0 bases and J shed 7 bases, with 13 bases lying between them. The CDR3 spells CASSLGRTTFNEQFF. In DNA form, the CDR3 reads TGTGCCAGCAGCTTAGGTCGGACTACGTTTAATGAGCAGTTCTTC.

V usage is TRBV2 and J usage is TRBJ2-5; a weak D match, TRBD2 (7 bases). The CDR3 loop spans 15 amino acids. The germline CDR1 and CDR2 sequences are SNHLY and FYNNEI. With 1 base removed from V and 4 bases from J, the gap between germline ends came to 13 bases. CDR3 loop: CASSEGGGRIETQYF. DNA of the CDR3: TGTGCCAGCAGTGAAGGGGGGGGGCGGATAGAGACCCAGTACTTC.

The rearrangement links TRBV27 to TRBJ2-7, with a possible D match to TRBD1 (5 bases). Trimming cost V 5 bases and J 3 bases, with 11 bases left between them. CDR3 size: 13 residues. CDR1 and CDR2 (germline): MNHEY, SMNVEV (reference sequence). The DNA of the CDR3 is TGTGCCAGCAGTACAGGCGCACTCTACGAGCAGTACTTC. Its protein is CASSTGALYEQYF.

The gene calls are TRBV9 and TRBJ1-6; D not certain. Germline V lookup: CDR1 SGDLS, CDR2 YYNGEE. The V end was cut by 6 bases, the J end by 3 bases, with 10 bases between. There are 14 residues in the CDR3. Here the CDR3 reads CASTDGVYNSPLHF. The CDR3 DNA reads as TGTGCCAGCACCGACGGCGTCTATAATTCACCCCTCCACTTT.

This chain links TRBV6-1 with TRBJ2-7; TRBD1 matches at 8 bases. The CDR3 runs 15 residues. The germline CDR1 and CDR2 sequences are MNHNS and SASEGT. V lost 2 bases and J lost 2; bases outside the gene matches: 5. CDR3 bases: TGTGCCAGCAGTGAACAGACAGGGGCGACCTACGAGCAGTACTTC. It translates to CASSEQTGATYEQYF.

This chain uses TRBV28 with TRBJ1-5; the D gene is possibly TRBD1 (5 bases). The CDR3 is made up of 13 amino acids. Trimming shortened V by 4 bases and J by 7 bases, and 11 bases separated the two germline ends. Per germline, CDR1 MDHEN and CDR2 SYDVKM. The CDR3 loop reads CASSSRVLQPQHF. In DNA, the CDR3 is TGTGCCAGCAGTTCCAGGGTGTTACAGCCCCAGCATTTT.

V gene TRBV21-1 combines with J gene TRBJ2-7; the DNA was not used to check the table's D call, TRBD1. TRBV21-1 corresponds to a pseudogene. The CDR3 is 13 amino acids. CDR3 sequence (DNA): TGTGCCAGCAGCAAGGACAGGAATTACGAGCAGTACTTC. Translated, it gives CASSKDRNYEQYF.

The chain uses TRBV28 and TRBJ1-2; D unclear. Per germline, CDR1 MDHEN and CDR2 SYDVKM. Trimming pared 6 bases from V and 8 bases from J, leaving 10 bases between. This CDR3 spans 11 amino acids. The CDR3 loop is CASRMMYGYTF. CDR3 coding DNA: TGTGCCAGCAGAATGATGTACGGCTACACCTTC.

V and J are TRBV7-2 and TRBJ2-3; tentatively, D is TRBD1 (6 bases). This CDR3 is built from 15 residues. Trimming pared 5 bases from V and 8 bases from J, leaving 20 bases between. CDR1 is SGHTA and CDR2 is FQGNSA in the germline V gene. CDR3 coding DNA: TGTGCCAGCAGCAGCTTAGGGCAGGGGTATGGTACGCAGTATTTT. Translated, it gives CASSSLGQGYGTQYF.

The chain employs TRBV30 and TRBJ1-1; D gene uncertain. This CDR3 region has 13 residues. The V gene lost 0 bases and the J gene lost 0 bases, with 5 bases spanning the gap. CDR1 is GTSNPN and CDR2 is SVGIG in the germline V gene (reference sequence). The CDR3 nucleotides read TGTGCCTGGAGTGTTGGGATGAACACTGAAGCTTTCTTT. It translates to CAWSVGMNTEAFF.

The rearrangement uses TRBV7-9 and TRBJ2-1; TRBD2 is a possible D gene (5 bases). The CDR3 has 16 residues. The germline V and J ends were trimmed by 5 bases and 12 bases, with 26 bases remaining between them. Germline CDR1 and CDR2: SEHNR and FQNEAQ (reference sequence). The CDR3 nucleotides are TGTGCCAGCAGCCCTCCGGACTTTACATTAAACGAAGGGCAGTTCTTC. Translating it yields CASSPPDFTLNEGQFF.

The chain joins TRBV5-8 to TRBJ2-7; perhaps TRBD1 as D (6 bases). Germline V lookup: CDR1 SGHTS, CDR2 YDEGEE. This CDR3 is built from 14 residues. Trimming cost V 0 bases and J 4 bases, with 11 bases left between them. The CDR3 spells CASSLAGVYYEQYF. The CDR3 coding sequence is TGTGCCAGCAGCTTGGCAGGGGTTTATTACGAGCAGTACTTC.

The chain links TRBV7-9 to TRBJ1-1; D remains ambiguous. The CDR3 is made up of 16 amino acids. V lost 1 base and J lost 4, with 16 bases in between. CDR1 SEHNR and CDR2 FQNEAQ come from the germline V gene (reference sequence). The CDR3 DNA is TGTGCCAGCAGCTTAGTGATCCTGGCGGTAGTCACTGAAGCTTTCTTT. Amino acid sequence: CASSLVILAVVTEAFF.

The chain uses TRBV6-5 and TRBJ1-2, with D tentatively TRBD1 (6 bases). The germline V and J ends were trimmed by 4 bases and 7 bases, with 13 bases remaining between them. CDR1 is MNHEY, CDR2 SVGAGI, per germline. The CDR3 is 13 residues long. CDR3 amino acids: CASSSTGSGGYTF. The CDR3 nucleotides are TGTGCCAGCAGTTCTACAGGGTCCGGTGGCTACACCTTC.

The gene calls are TRBV7-3 and TRBJ2-1, with D perhaps TRBD1 (5 bases). The germline CDR1 and CDR2 sequences are SGHTA and FQGTGA. CDR3 size: 14 residues. V gave up 2 bases and J gave up 6 bases, with 11 bases separating them. The CDR3 bases are TGTGCCAGCAGCTTAGAAGGGGCTAGCAATGAGCAGTTCTTC. Translation: CASSLEGASNEQFF.

Remarks on this clone: One end of the junction is discordant with germline, which a read error may explain. The chain links TRBV12-3 or TRBV12-4 to TRBJ2-2; a possible D gene is TRBD1 (5 bases). The CDR3 runs to 12 residues. The CDR3 region has the DNA TGTGCCAGCAGTCCGGACACCCGGGAGCTGTTTTTT. Protein product: CASSPDTRELFF.

The CDR3 DNA follows: TGTGCCTGGAGTTCGAGTCCATACGAGCAGTACTTC. Its translation is CAWSSSPYEQYF. This rearrangement joins TRBV30 to TRBJ2-7; D call uncertain. Trimming took 2 bases from V and 4 from J, leaving 9 bases between them. The CDR3 length is 12 residues. Germline values: CDR1 GTSNPN, CDR2 SVGIG (reference sequence).

The rearrangement uses TRBV7-8 and TRBJ2-5; 8 bases agree with TRBD2. The germline gives CDR1 SGHVS, CDR2 FQNEAQ. V was clipped by 1 base and J by 4 bases; unmatched bases: 8. The CDR3 runs 16 residues. CDR3 amino acids: CASSLVVTRGAETQYF. As DNA, the CDR3 is TGTGCCAGCAGCTTAGTTGTAACGCGGGGGGCAGAGACCCAGTACTTC.

J is TRBJ1-5 and V is TRBV27, with D unresolved. Trimming took off 6 bases at V and 1 base at J, with 19 bases between the two ends. The CDR3 runs 17 residues. Per the germline V gene, CDR1 is MNHEY and CDR2 is SMNVEV (reference sequence). This CDR3 reads CASSPTTITRSNQPQHF. CDR3 sequence (DNA): TGTGCCAGCAGCCCCACCACCATAACTCGGAGCAATCAGCCCCAGCATTTT.

This sequence joins TRBV5-4 and TRBJ2-5; D unresolved. The V gene lost 5 bases and the J gene lost 7 bases, with 9 bases spanning the gap. CDR1 is SGHNT and CDR2 is YYREEE in the germline V gene (reference sequence). The CDR3 length is 11 residues. The CDR3 loop is CASSSVGTQYF. The CDR3 nucleotides are TGTGCCAGCAGTTCCGTGGGGACCCAGTACTTC.

The chain recombines TRBV14 with TRBJ1-5; D is uncertain. CDR1 SGHDN and CDR2 FVKESK come from the germline V gene. V lost 1 base, J lost 0 bases, and 10 bases lay in between. CDR3 length: 16 residues. CDR3: CASSQVQPYSNQPQHF. The CDR3 region has the DNA TGTGCCAGCAGCCAAGTACAGCCCTATAGCAATCAGCCCCAGCATTTT.

The chain recombines TRBV9 with TRBJ2-3, with 8 bases identical to TRBD2. Germline V gives CDR1 SGDLS, CDR2 YYNGEE. This CDR3 region has 18 residues. Unmatched junction bases numbered 10, after V lost 1 base and J lost 0 bases. Here the CDR3 reads CASSVLAGGPFSTDTQYF. CDR3 bases: TGTGCCAGCAGCGTATTGGCGGGGGGTCCTTTTAGCACAGATACGCAGTATTTT.

This chain joins TRBV19 and TRBJ1-6; TRBD1 might be the D (5 bases). The CDR3 extends over 15 amino acids. CDR1 is LNHDA, CDR2 SQIVND, per germline (reference sequence). V lost 7 bases and J 7 bases, leaving 17 bases between the germline ends. In DNA, the CDR3 is TGTGCCAGTACCGTCCAGGGATCTCGAAATTCACCCCTCCACTTT. This codes for CASTVQGSRNSPLHF.

V is TRBV30 and J is TRBJ2-7; possible D gene TRBD2, 5 bases. Trimming pared 6 bases from V and 6 bases from J, leaving 15 bases between. The CDR3 totals 12 residues. Germline V CDR1 and CDR2: GTSNPN, SVGIG (reference sequence). For the CDR3, the DNA is TGTGCCTGTGAGGGCCCGCCGGGCGAGCAGTACTTC. Translated: CACEGPPGEQYF.